This is a list of T cell receptor beta chains from one sample in a study of blood T cell repertoires in COVID-19. Profiled with immunoSEQ multiplex PCR; TCRdb holds only in-frame clones, not every one. The sample yields roughly 230,000 clones, approximately 85% seen once. The sequenced sample was peripheral blood. The receptors come from a human donor in a cohort sampled during active COVID-19. The conserved cysteine and the conserved F or W are not part of the CDR3 here. D genes are given only for firm matches.

D gene: TRBD1
CDR3 length: 14
V gene: TRBV30
CDR3 protein: AWTGGDPYYNSPLH

D gene: TRBD2
CDR3 length: 16
V gene: TRBV7-2
CDR3 protein: ASSLAPASGGLLNEQF

D gene: -
CDR3 length: 9
V gene: TRBV7-2
CDR3 protein: ASSLANEQF

D gene: -
CDR3 length: 12
V gene: TRBV30
CDR3 protein: AWSVLQGSDGYT

D gene: -
CDR3 length: 10
V gene: TRBV3-1/TRBV3-2
CDR3 protein: ASSHERQEAF

D gene: -
CDR3 length: 13
V gene: TRBV11-3
CDR3 protein: ASGPSSGVHTEAF

D gene: -
CDR3 length: 16
V gene: TRBV6-6
CDR3 protein: ASSPSWEASSYNSPLH

D gene: -
CDR3 length: 13
V gene: TRBV3-1/TRBV3-2
CDR3 protein: ASSLAGGSGNTIY

D gene: TRBD1
CDR3 length: 11
V gene: TRBV7-9
CDR3 protein: ASSLMTGQEQY

D gene: -
CDR3 length: 13
V gene: TRBV19
CDR3 protein: ASSLQGQNNSPLH

D gene: TRBD1
CDR3 length: 14
V gene: TRBV9
CDR3 protein: ASSVAWTGGVTEAF

D gene: -
CDR3 length: 11
V gene: TRBV28
CDR3 protein: ASSFAPSYEQY

D gene: -
CDR3 length: 16
V gene: TRBV14
CDR3 protein: ASSQEGRRSSYNSPLH

D gene: TRBD1
CDR3 length: 13
V gene: TRBV27
CDR3 protein: ASSTPTGMGSEQY

D gene: -
CDR3 length: 15
V gene: TRBV12-1
CDR3 protein: ASSFVGLAERQETQY

D gene: -
CDR3 length: 8
V gene: TRBV19
CDR3 protein: ASSRSESF

D gene: -
CDR3 length: 12
V gene: TRBV19
CDR3 protein: ASSIDGGNEKLF

D gene: TRBD1
CDR3 length: 15
V gene: TRBV3-1/TRBV3-2
CDR3 protein: ASSQDPMDRVNEKLF

D gene: -
CDR3 length: 9
V gene: TRBV20-1
CDR3 protein: SAEPDSEQY

D gene: -
CDR3 length: 13
V gene: TRBV7-2
CDR3 protein: ASSLGPSAAYEQY

D gene: TRBD2
CDR3 length: 13
V gene: TRBV4-3
CDR3 protein: ASSGLAVSYNEQF

D gene: -
CDR3 length: 11
V gene: TRBV25-1
CDR3 protein: ASTAYGLETQY

D gene: -
CDR3 length: 13
V gene: TRBV7-2
CDR3 protein: ASSPAGGLRTEAF

D gene: -
CDR3 length: 12
V gene: TRBV19
CDR3 protein: ASSRGGGGNEQF